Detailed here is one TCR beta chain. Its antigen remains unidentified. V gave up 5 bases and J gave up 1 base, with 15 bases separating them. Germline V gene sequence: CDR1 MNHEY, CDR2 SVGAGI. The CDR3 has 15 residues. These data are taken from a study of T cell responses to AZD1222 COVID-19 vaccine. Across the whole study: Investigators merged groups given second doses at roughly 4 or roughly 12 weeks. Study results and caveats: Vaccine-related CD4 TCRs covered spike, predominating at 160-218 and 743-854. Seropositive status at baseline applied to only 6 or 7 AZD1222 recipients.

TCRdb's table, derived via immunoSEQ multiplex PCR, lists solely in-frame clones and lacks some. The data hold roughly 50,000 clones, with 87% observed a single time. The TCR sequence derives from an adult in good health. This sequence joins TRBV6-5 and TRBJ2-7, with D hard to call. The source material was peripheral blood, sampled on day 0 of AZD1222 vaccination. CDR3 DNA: TGTGCCAGCAGTCCTCTAGTCGATAGATCCTACGAGCAGTACTTC. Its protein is CASSPLVDRSYEQYF.